These T cell receptor beta chains were read from a single sample in a study of T-cell reconstitution after alpha-beta-depleted transplantation in children. From the PCR reads, TCRdb called clonotypes with MiXCR, one entry per CDR3 protein. The sample lists some 590,000 distinct CDR3 sequences, about 11% seen once, with less than 5% in the top ten. Sample: PBMCs from the stem cell graft donor, taken from the stem cell graft. The receptors stem from a human donor who donated a stem cell graft to a child with acute myeloid leukemia. CDR3s include the opening cysteine and the closing phenylalanine or tryptophan. A D gene is named only where the DNA matches it firmly. Size tells how often a clone was seen (once, few, many) or the class of an expanded clone, and some rows leave it out.

V gene: TRBV20-1; clone size: many; J gene: TRBJ2-2; D gene: -; CDR3 DNA: TGCAGTGCTAGGGTGACAGGGAGGGACACCGGGGAGCTGTTTTTT; CDR3 protein: CSARVTGRDTGELFF
V gene: TRBV5-1; clone size: many; J gene: TRBJ2-7; D gene: -; CDR3 DNA: TGCGCCAGCAGTAGTGGGCCCCCCTCCTACGAGCAGTACTTC; CDR3 protein: CASSSGPPSYEQYF
V gene: TRBV27; clone size: many; J gene: TRBJ2-3; D gene: -; CDR3 DNA: TGTGCCAGCAGTTTCAGTGCTAATTTTGTTACAGATACGCAGTATTTT; CDR3 protein: CASSFSANFVTDTQYF
V gene: TRBV2; clone size: -; J gene: TRBJ1-6; D gene: TRBD1; CDR3 DNA: TGTGCCAGCACCTCGGGACAGGTCGATAATTCACCCCTCCACTTT; CDR3 protein: CASTSGQVDNSPLHF
V gene: TRBV29-1; clone size: -; J gene: TRBJ2-3; D gene: TRBD2; CDR3 DNA: TGCAGCGTGGTTAGCGGGAAAACGGAAGTCGCAGATACGCAGTATTTT; CDR3 protein: CSVVSGKTEVADTQYF
V gene: TRBV7-3; clone size: many; J gene: TRBJ2-1; D gene: TRBD2; CDR3 DNA: TGTGCCAGCAGCTTAAACAGCGGGAGCTCCTACAATGAGCAGTTCTTC; CDR3 protein: CASSLNSGSSYNEQFF
V gene: TRBV29-1; clone size: few; J gene: TRBJ2-7; D gene: TRBD1; CDR3 DNA: TGCAGCGTCCGGACAGGGATCTCCTACGAGCAGTACTTC; CDR3 protein: CSVRTGISYEQYF
V gene: TRBV7-2; clone size: -; J gene: TRBJ1-2; D gene: -; CDR3 DNA: TGTGCCAGCAGCTTCGGACAGCAGAACTATGGCTACACCTTC; CDR3 protein: CASSFGQQNYGYTF
V gene: TRBV7-6; clone size: many; J gene: TRBJ2-1; D gene: -; CDR3 DNA: TGTGCCAGCAGCCCCCCAGGCTCCTACAATGAGCAGTTCTTC; CDR3 protein: CASSPPGSYNEQFF
V gene: TRBV5-5; clone size: -; J gene: TRBJ2-1; D gene: TRBD1; CDR3 DNA: TGTGCCAGCAGCCGGGACAGGGAGCAGTTCTTC; CDR3 protein: CASSRDREQFF
V gene: TRBV20-1; clone size: many; J gene: TRBJ2-3; D gene: -; CDR3 DNA: TGCAGTGCTACGATTACCGAAGATACGCAGTATTTT; CDR3 protein: CSATITEDTQYF
V gene: TRBV5-1; clone size: -; J gene: TRBJ1-1; D gene: -; CDR3 DNA: TGCGCCAGCAGCTTGGCCGTCAGGGAGGGCACTGAAGCTTTCTTT; CDR3 protein: CASSLAVREGTEAFF
V gene: TRBV7-2; clone size: few; J gene: TRBJ2-1; D gene: -; CDR3 DNA: TGTGCCAGCAGCTTTTTCTCGGGATCCTACAATGAGCAGTTCTTC; CDR3 protein: CASSFFSGSYNEQFF
V gene: TRBV19; clone size: -; J gene: TRBJ2-1; D gene: TRBD2; CDR3 DNA: TGTGCCAGTAGAGGCTCTAGCGGGAGCTCCTACAATGAGCAGTTCTTC; CDR3 protein: CASRGSSGSSYNEQFF
V gene: TRBV5-1; clone size: few; J gene: TRBJ2-2; D gene: -; CDR3 DNA: TGCGCCAGCACCCCCGGTTCCGGGGAGCTGTTTTTT; CDR3 protein: CASTPGSGELFF
V gene: TRBV3-1; clone size: -; J gene: TRBJ2-7; D gene: -; CDR3 DNA: TGTGCCAGCAGCCAAGTCGTAACCCAGCATCTGGTCTTC; CDR3 protein: CASSQVVTQHLVF
V gene: TRBV24-1; clone size: -; J gene: TRBJ2-2; D gene: -; CDR3 DNA: TGTGCCACCAGTGATCCAACCGAGAACACCGGGGAGCTGTTTTTT; CDR3 protein: CATSDPTENTGELFF
V gene: TRBV28; clone size: few; J gene: TRBJ2-5; D gene: -; CDR3 DNA: TGTGCCAGCAGTCGATACGACAGCCGAGAGACCCAGTACTTC; CDR3 protein: CASSRYDSRETQYF
V gene: TRBV29-1; clone size: few; J gene: TRBJ2-6; D gene: TRBD2; CDR3 DNA: TGCAGCGCCGGGACTAGCGGGAGGGCCGGGGCCAACGTCCTGACTTTC; CDR3 protein: CSAGTSGRAGANVLTF
V gene: TRBV7-9; clone size: -; J gene: TRBJ2-7; D gene: TRBD1; CDR3 DNA: TGTGCCAGCAGCGACGACAGGGGGGATATCATACGATACGAGCAGTACTTC; CDR3 protein: CASSDDRGDIIRYEQYF
V gene: TRBV6-6; clone size: many; J gene: TRBJ2-7; D gene: TRBD1; CDR3 DNA: TGTGCCAGCAGATCGGGACAGGGCAACGAGCAGTACTTC; CDR3 protein: CASRSGQGNEQYF
V gene: TRBV5-6; clone size: -; J gene: TRBJ1-3; D gene: -; CDR3 DNA: TGTGCCAGCAGCCGGACAGACTCTGGAAACACCATATATTTT; CDR3 protein: CASSRTDSGNTIYF
V gene: TRBV29-1; clone size: few; J gene: TRBJ2-1; D gene: -; CDR3 DNA: TGCAGCGTTGAGATAAGTGAGCAGTTCTTC; CDR3 protein: CSVEISEQFF
V gene: TRBV20-1; clone size: -; J gene: TRBJ2-7; D gene: TRBD2; CDR3 DNA: TGCAGTGCCGCACTAGCGGGAAGGAACGAGCAGTACTTC; CDR3 protein: CSAALAGRNEQYF
V gene: TRBV7-3; clone size: -; J gene: TRBJ2-7; D gene: TRBD2; CDR3 DNA: TGTGCCAGCAGCTTGGAGGGAGGGCTTTTCGACGAACAGTACTTC; CDR3 protein: CASSLEGGLFDEQYF
V gene: TRBV15; clone size: -; J gene: TRBJ1-2; D gene: TRBD1; CDR3 DNA: TGTGCCACCAGCTCGACCTACAGGGACAGGGAAGGATATGGCTACACCTTC; CDR3 protein: CATSSTYRDREGYGYTF
V gene: TRBV4-1; clone size: few; J gene: TRBJ1-5; D gene: -; CDR3 DNA: TGCGCCAGCAGCCGGAGTAGAGGGCAGCCCCAGCATTTT; CDR3 protein: CASSRSRGQPQHF
V gene: TRBV24-1; clone size: -; J gene: TRBJ2-1; D gene: -; CDR3 DNA: TGTGCCACCAGTGAATGGGGCGGTGAGCAGTTCTTC; CDR3 protein: CATSEWGGEQFF
V gene: TRBV20-1; clone size: -; J gene: TRBJ2-1; D gene: TRBD2; CDR3 DNA: TGCAGTGCTAGAGACCCGGGGGGCTCCTACAATGAGCAGTTCTTC; CDR3 protein: CSARDPGGSYNEQFF
V gene: TRBV9; clone size: few; J gene: TRBJ1-2; D gene: TRBD1; CDR3 DNA: TGTGCCAGCAGCGTCCGGGACAGGGATAACTATGGCTACACCTTC; CDR3 protein: CASSVRDRDNYGYTF
V gene: TRBV3-1; clone size: few; J gene: TRBJ1-1; D gene: -; CDR3 DNA: TGTGCCAGCAGCCGACTTACAGGGTGGTCTGAAGCTTTCTTT; CDR3 protein: CASSRLTGWSEAFF
V gene: TRBV20-1; clone size: -; J gene: TRBJ2-3; D gene: TRBD2; CDR3 DNA: TGCAGTGCTAGAGATCGGACGGGGAGGGCGGATACGCAGTATTTT; CDR3 protein: CSARDRTGRADTQYF
V gene: TRBV7-7; clone size: few; J gene: TRBJ2-1; D gene: TRBD2; CDR3 DNA: TGTGCTAGCAGCCGACTAGCGGGAGGCCTAAGCTCCTACAATGAGCAGTTCTTC; CDR3 protein: CASSRLAGGLSSYNEQFF
V gene: TRBV11-2; clone size: many; J gene: TRBJ2-3; D gene: -; CDR3 DNA: TGTGCCAGCAGCCACCCCCCCGCTGGGTTGGGTTCAGATACGCAGTATTTT; CDR3 protein: CASSHPPAGLGSDTQYF
V gene: TRBV25-1; clone size: few; J gene: TRBJ2-1; D gene: TRBD2; CDR3 DNA: TGTGCCAGCAGTGAATCCGACGGGACTAGCGGCAATGAGCAGTTCTTC; CDR3 protein: CASSESDGTSGNEQFF
V gene: TRBV5-1; clone size: few; J gene: TRBJ1-2; D gene: -; CDR3 DNA: TGCGCCAGCAGCTTGAGTGGCAGGGAGGATGGCTACACCTTC; CDR3 protein: CASSLSGREDGYTF
V gene: TRBV7-2; clone size: few; J gene: TRBJ2-7; D gene: -; CDR3 DNA: TGTGCCAGCAGCTTAAGGCTATGGGGGGACTACGAGCAGTACTTC; CDR3 protein: CASSLRLWGDYEQYF